These T cell receptor beta chains were read from a single sample in a study of T cell changes during pregnancy in multiple sclerosis. Profiled with immunoSEQ multiplex PCR; TCRdb holds only in-frame clones, not every one. The repertoire holds 20,000 to 25,000 clones, with 85% to 95% as singletons. Sequences were derived from CD4+ T cells from peripheral blood mononuclear cells, sampled in the third trimester of pregnancy. The receptor set was obtained from a female donor with multiple sclerosis, enrolled in a pregnancy study. The CDR3 runs from the conserved cysteine through the conserved F or W. Fields, in order: clone size, J gene, D gene, V gene, CDR3 protein, CDR3 DNA. D genes are given only for firm matches. Clone size is not always given. Where it is, it says once, few, many or a class for expanded clones.

>.|TRBJ2-1|TRBD1|TRBV5-1
CASSFGQGFHEQFF
TGCGCCAGCAGCTTCGGACAGGGCTTTCATGAGCAGTTCTTC
>.|TRBJ2-5|TRBD2|TRBV7-2
CASSLSAFSGGGETQYF
TGTGCCAGCAGCTTATCCGCATTCTCGGGGGGGGGAGAGACCCAGTACTTC
>.|TRBJ2-2|TRBD1|TRBV2
CASSPQGAYTGELFF
TGTGCCAGCAGTCCCCAGGGGGCCTACACCGGGGAGCTGTTTTTT
>.|TRBJ2-7|.|TRBV5-1
CASRSSGISYGQYF
TGCGCCAGCAGGTCCTCAGGGATCTCCTACGGGCAGTACTTC
>.|TRBJ2-5|TRBD2|TRBV2
CASSQGLAGMKTQYF
TGTGCCAGCAGCCAGGGACTAGCGGGGATGAAGACCCAGTACTTC
>once|TRBJ1-2|.|TRBV5-1
CASSLGATDHYGYTF
TGCGCCAGCAGCTTGGGGGCGACAGATCACTATGGCTACACCTTC
>.|TRBJ2-7|TRBD1|TRBV29-1
CSAPRGQTAYEQYF
TGCAGCGCCCCGAGGGGGCAGACCGCCTACGAGCAGTACTTC
>.|TRBJ1-5|TRBD1|TRBV30
CAWSRQGDQPQHF
TGTGCCTGGAGTCGACAGGGGGATCAGCCCCAGCATTTT
>.|TRBJ2-7|.|TRBV5-1
CASSLGGPYEQYF
TGCGCCAGCAGCTTGGGTGGGCCCTACGAGCAGTACTTC
>once|TRBJ2-1|.|TRBV28
CASSPGGGYNEQFF
TGTGCCAGCAGCCCGGGGGGCGGGTACAATGAGCAGTTCTTC
>.|TRBJ2-3|.|TRBV2
CASSEGASSDTQYF
TGTGCCAGCAGTGAGGGGGCTAGCTCAGATACGCAGTATTTT
>once|TRBJ2-1|TRBD1|TRBV19
CASTTTGGAYNEQFF
TGTGCCAGTACTACAACAGGGGGCGCCTACAATGAGCAGTTCTTC
>.|TRBJ1-4|.|TRBV15
CATSGGAPDWNEKLFF
TGTGCCACCAGCGGGGGGGCCCCGGACTGGAATGAAAAACTGTTTTTT
>.|TRBJ2-7|.|TRBV6-6
CASSYGRPYEQYF
TGTGCCAGCAGTTACGGGAGACCCTACGAGCAGTACTTC
>once|TRBJ2-1|TRBD1|TRBV18
CASSPGTGSYNEQFF
TGTGCCAGCTCACCTGGGACAGGGTCTTACAATGAGCAGTTCTTC
>.|TRBJ1-2|.|TRBV6-6
CASSYHRDRYTF
TGTGCCAGCAGTTACCACAGGGATCGCTACACCTTC
>.|TRBJ2-1|TRBD2|TRBV11-2
CASSSIRTSGGPYNEQFF
TGTGCCAGCAGCTCAATTCGGACTAGCGGGGGGCCCTACAATGAGCAGTTCTTC
>.|TRBJ2-7|TRBD1|TRBV7-9
CASSPAGTGPLGQYF
TGTGCCAGCAGCCCGGCCGGGACAGGACCTCTTGGGCAGTACTTC
>.|TRBJ2-5|TRBD2|TRBV5-4
CASSASSGETQYF
TGTGCCAGCAGCGCTTCTAGCGGTGAGACCCAGTACTTC
>.|TRBJ2-1|TRBD2|TRBV29-1
CSVIGTSGANEQFF
TGCAGCGTTATCGGGACTAGCGGGGCAAATGAGCAGTTCTTC
>.|TRBJ2-2|.|TRBV29-1
CSVERDSNTGELFF
TGCAGCGTTGAGCGGGACAGCAACACCGGGGAGCTGTTTTTT
>.|TRBJ1-4|.|TRBV6-1
CASSVGTLNEKLFF
TGTGCCAGCAGTGTCGGGACACTCAATGAAAAACTGTTTTTT
>.|TRBJ2-2|.|TRBV29-1
CSVSRLNTGELFF
TGCAGCGTTAGTAGACTGAACACCGGGGAGCTGTTTTTT
>.|TRBJ1-1|.|TRBV10-3
CAISAGLGEAFF
TGTGCCATCAGTGCAGGGCTTGGTGAAGCTTTCTTT
>once|TRBJ1-2|.|TRBV7-9
CASSSEGINYGYTF
TGTGCCAGCAGCTCGGAGGGGATTAACTATGGCTACACCTTC
>.|TRBJ2-2|TRBD2|TRBV7-9
CASSNREGYTGELFF
TGTGCCAGCAGCAACCGGGAGGGGTACACCGGGGAGCTGTTTTTT
>.|TRBJ2-2|.|TRBV11-3
CASSPGLLGGELFF
TGTGCCAGCAGCCCGGGACTCCTTGGCGGGGAGCTGTTTTTT
>.|TRBJ1-4|.|TRBV4-2
CASSQGTQGGEKLFF
TGTGCCAGCAGCCAAGGGACTCAGGGAGGGGAAAAACTGTTTTTT
>.|TRBJ1-1|.|TRBV5-1
CASSMGVGENTEAFF
TGCGCCAGCTCCATGGGCGTGGGCGAGAACACTGAAGCTTTCTTT
>.|TRBJ1-2|.|TRBV5-8
CASSLPGPNYGYTF
TGTGCCAGCAGCTTACCGGGTCCTAACTATGGCTACACCTTC
>.|TRBJ1-1|.|TRBV11-2
CASSPGGLEAFF
TGTGCCAGCAGCCCGGGGGGACTTGAAGCTTTCTTT
>.|TRBJ2-1|.|TRBV9
CASSVGGPHNEQFF
TGTGCCAGCAGCGTAGGTGGGCCGCACAATGAGCAGTTCTTC
>.|TRBJ2-7|TRBD1|TRBV5-8
CASSSRQGAYEQYF
TGTGCCAGCAGCAGCAGACAGGGGGCGTACGAGCAGTACTTC
>.|TRBJ2-7|TRBD1|TRBV27
CASSITGGEQYF
TGTGCCAGCAGTATCACAGGGGGCGAGCAGTACTTC
>.|TRBJ2-7|.|TRBV7-9
CASSFGQGLYEQYF
TGTGCCAGCAGCTTCGGGCAGGGGCTATACGAGCAGTACTTC
>.|TRBJ2-5|.|TRBV5-8
CASSFGPQETQYF
TGTGCCAGCAGCTTTGGGCCTCAAGAGACCCAGTACTTC
>.|TRBJ1-2|.|TRBV11-2
CASSLRGSGDNYGYTF
TGTGCCAGCAGCTTAAGAGGGTCAGGGGATAACTATGGCTACACCTTC